This T cell receptor beta chain is from a study of T-cell memory formation after mild COVID-19. Study findings and constraints: Clones contracting day 15 to 85 were balanced CD4/CD8; later expanders leaned CD4+. The main location of contracting CD4+ clones was CM and EM, and that of contracting CD8+ clones was EMRA.

As to this clonotype: Its matching antigen is unknown.

Amplification by 5'RACE using constant-segment primers produced TCR alpha and TCR beta cDNA libraries that carried sample barcodes and UMIs. Each CDR3 protein gets one entry after TCRdb re-called the 5' RACE reads with MiXCR. The table records fewer than 650,000 distinct CDR3 sequences, 15% to 20% of them present only once. Germline V gives CDR1 SGHVS, CDR2 FNYEAQ. CDR3 length: 14 residues. The J segment lost 5 bases and the V segment lost 3 bases, leaving 6 bases of the junction unmatched. This receptor was obtained from an adult woman who had mild COVID-19 (a few samples of this study predate the infection). Cell type and time point are not known. The chain uses TRBV7-6 and TRBJ2-5, with 7 bases aligning to TRBD1. The sequenced sample was PBMCs or a T cell subset sorted from them (not recorded which). The CDR3 sequence: CASSFSTGLETQYF. The CDR3 DNA reads TGTGCCAGCAGCTTTTCGACAGGGTTGGAGACCCAGTACTTC.